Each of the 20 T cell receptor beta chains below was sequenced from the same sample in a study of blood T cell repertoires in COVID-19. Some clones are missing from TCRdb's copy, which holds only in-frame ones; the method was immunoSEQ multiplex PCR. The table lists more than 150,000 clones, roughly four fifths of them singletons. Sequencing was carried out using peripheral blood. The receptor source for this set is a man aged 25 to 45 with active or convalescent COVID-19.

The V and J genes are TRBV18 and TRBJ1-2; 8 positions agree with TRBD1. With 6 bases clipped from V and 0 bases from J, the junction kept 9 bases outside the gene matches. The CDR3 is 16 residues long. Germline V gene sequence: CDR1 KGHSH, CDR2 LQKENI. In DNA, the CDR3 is TGTGCCAGCTCCCTCAGCGAACAGGGGGCTAACTATGGCTACACCTTC. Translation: CASSLSEQGANYGYTF.

The DNA of the CDR3 is TGTGCCAGTAGTATCGGGAGCTTCTATGGCTACACCTTC. Translation: CASSIGSFYGYTF. V usage is TRBV19 and J usage is TRBJ1-2; unclear D gene. The germline V gene has CDR1 LNHDA and CDR2 SQIVND (reference sequence). The CDR3 covers 13 residues. Deletions cut 3 bases from V and 4 bases from J, with 9 bases between. Full variable domain (remainder filled in from reference TRBV19 and TRBJ1-2): DGGITQSPKYLFRKEGQNVTLSCEQNLNHDAMYWYRQDPGQGLRLIYYSQIVNDFQKGDIAEGYSVSREKKESFPLTVTSAQKNPTAFYLCASSIGSFYGYTFGSGTRLTVV.

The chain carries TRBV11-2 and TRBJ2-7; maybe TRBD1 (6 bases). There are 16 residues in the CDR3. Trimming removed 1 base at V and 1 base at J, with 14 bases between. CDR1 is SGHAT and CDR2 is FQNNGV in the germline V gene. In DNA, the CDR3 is TGTGCCAGCAGCTTAGGTCCAGGGGCGGTATCCTACGAGCAGTACGTC. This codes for CASSLGPGAVSYEQYV.

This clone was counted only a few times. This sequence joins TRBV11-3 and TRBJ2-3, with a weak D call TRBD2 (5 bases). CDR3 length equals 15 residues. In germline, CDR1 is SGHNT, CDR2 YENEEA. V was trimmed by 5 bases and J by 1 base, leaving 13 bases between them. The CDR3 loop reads CASSGRLTGTDTQYF. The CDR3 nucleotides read TGTGCCAGCAGCGGGAGACTCACGGGCACAGATACGCAGTATTTT.

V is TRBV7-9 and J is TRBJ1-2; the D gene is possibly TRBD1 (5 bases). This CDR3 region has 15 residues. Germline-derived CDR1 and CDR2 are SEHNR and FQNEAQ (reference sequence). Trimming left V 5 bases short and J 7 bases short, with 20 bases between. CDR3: CASSPLGLGLAGYTF. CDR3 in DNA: TGTGCCAGCAGCCCTTTGGGGCTGGGACTGGCTGGCTACACCTTC.

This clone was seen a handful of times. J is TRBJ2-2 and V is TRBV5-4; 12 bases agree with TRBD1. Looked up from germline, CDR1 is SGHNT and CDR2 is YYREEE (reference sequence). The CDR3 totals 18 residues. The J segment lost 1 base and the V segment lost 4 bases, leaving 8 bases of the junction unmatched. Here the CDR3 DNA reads TGTGCCAGCAGCCAGGGACAGGGGGCTTTTATGAACACCGGGGAGCTGTTTTTT. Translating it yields CASSQGQGAFMNTGELFF.

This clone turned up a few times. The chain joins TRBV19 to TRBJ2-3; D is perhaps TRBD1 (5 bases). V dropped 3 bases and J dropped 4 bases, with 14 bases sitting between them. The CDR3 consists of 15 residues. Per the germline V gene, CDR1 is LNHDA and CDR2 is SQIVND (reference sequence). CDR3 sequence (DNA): TGTGCCAGTAGTATGTGGCAGGGAACGGCAGATACGCAGTATTTT. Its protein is CASSMWQGTADTQYF.

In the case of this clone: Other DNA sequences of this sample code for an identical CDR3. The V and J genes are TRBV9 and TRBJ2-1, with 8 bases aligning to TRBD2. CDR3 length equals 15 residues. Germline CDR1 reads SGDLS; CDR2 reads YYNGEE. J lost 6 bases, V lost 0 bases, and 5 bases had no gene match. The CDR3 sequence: CASSVGAGAGNEQFF. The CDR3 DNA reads TGTGCCAGCAGCGTAGGAGCGGGGGCGGGCAATGAGCAGTTCTTC.

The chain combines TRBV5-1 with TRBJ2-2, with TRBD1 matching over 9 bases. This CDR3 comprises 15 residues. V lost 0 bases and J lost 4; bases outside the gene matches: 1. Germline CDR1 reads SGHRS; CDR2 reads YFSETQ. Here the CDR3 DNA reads TGCGCCAGCAGCTTGGCGGGACAGGGCACCGGGGAGCTGTTTTTT. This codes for CASSLAGQGTGELFF.

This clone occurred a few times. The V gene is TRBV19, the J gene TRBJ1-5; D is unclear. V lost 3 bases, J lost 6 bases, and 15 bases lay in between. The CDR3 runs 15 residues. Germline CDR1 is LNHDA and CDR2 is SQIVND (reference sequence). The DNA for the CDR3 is TGTGCCAGTAGTATGTACCTATTTGCCGCTCAGCCCCAGCATTTT. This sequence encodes CASSMYLFAAQPQHF.

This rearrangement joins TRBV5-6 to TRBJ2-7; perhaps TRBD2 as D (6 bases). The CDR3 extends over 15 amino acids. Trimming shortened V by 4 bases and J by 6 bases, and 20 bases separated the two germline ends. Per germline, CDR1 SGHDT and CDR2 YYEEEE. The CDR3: CASSRPGDFLFEQYV. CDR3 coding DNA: TGTGCCAGCAGCCGCCCGGGGGATTTCCTCTTCGAGCAGTACGTC.

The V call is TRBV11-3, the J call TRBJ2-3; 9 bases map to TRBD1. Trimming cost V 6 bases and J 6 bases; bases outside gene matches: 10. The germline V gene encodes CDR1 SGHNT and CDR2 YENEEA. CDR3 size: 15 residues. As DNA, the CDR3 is TGTGCCAGCAGTCCATGGGGACAGGGAGGGGATACGCAGTATTTT. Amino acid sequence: CASSPWGQGGDTQYF.

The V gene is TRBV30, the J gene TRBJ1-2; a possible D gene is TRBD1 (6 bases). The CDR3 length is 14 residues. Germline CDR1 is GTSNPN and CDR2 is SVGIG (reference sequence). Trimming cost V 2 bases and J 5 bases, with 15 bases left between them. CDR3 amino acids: CAWSKGQLLYGYTF. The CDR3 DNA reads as TGTGCCTGGAGTAAGGGACAACTACTTTATGGCTACACCTTC.

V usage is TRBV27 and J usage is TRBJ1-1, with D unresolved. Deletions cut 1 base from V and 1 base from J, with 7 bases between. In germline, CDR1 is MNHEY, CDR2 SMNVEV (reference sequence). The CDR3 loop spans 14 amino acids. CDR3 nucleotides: TGTGCCAGCAGTTTATTTCCAGGGAACACTGAAGCTTTCTTT. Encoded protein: CASSLFPGNTEAFF.

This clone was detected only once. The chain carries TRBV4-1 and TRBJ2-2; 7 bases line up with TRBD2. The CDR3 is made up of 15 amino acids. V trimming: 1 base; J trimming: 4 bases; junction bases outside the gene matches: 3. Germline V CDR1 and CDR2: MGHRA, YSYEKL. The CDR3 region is CASSQGAGVTGELFF. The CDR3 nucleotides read TGCGCCAGCAGCCAAGGGGCGGGGGTCACCGGGGAGCTGTTTTTT.

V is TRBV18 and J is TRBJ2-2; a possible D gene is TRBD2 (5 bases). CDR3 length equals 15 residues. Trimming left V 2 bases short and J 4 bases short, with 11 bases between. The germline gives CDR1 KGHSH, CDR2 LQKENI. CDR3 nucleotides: TGTGCCAGCTCACCATCGCCGGGGTTCACCGGGGAGCTGTTTTTT. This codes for CASSPSPGFTGELFF. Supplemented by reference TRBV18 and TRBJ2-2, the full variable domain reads NAGVMQNPRHLVRRRGQEARLRCSPMKGHSHVYWYRQLPEEGLKFMVYLQKENIIDESGMPKERFSAEFPKEGPSILRIQQVVRGDSAAYFCASSPSPGFTGELFFGEGSRLTVL.

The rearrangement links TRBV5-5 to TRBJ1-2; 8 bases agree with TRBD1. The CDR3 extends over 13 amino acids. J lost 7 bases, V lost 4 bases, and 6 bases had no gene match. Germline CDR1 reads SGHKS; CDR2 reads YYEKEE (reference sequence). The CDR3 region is CASSVDRGLGYTF. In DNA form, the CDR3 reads TGTGCCAGCAGCGTCGACAGGGGCCTTGGCTACACCTTC.

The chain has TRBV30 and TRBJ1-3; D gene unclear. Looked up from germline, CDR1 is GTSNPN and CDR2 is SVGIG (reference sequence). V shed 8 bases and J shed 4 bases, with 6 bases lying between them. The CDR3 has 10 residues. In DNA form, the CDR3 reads TGTGCCCACGGGGGAAACACCATATATTTT. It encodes CAHGGNTIYF.

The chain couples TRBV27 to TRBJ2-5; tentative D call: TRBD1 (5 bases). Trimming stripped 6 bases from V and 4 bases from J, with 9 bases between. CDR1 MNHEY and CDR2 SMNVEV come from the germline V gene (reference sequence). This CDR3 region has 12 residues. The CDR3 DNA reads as TGTGCCAGCAGAGGGGTAGGAGAGACCCAGTACTTC. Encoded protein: CASRGVGETQYF.

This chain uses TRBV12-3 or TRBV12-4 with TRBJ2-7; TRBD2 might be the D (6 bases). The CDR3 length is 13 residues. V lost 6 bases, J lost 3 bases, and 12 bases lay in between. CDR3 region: CASSRGTHYEQYF. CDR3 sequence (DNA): TGTGCCAGCAGCCGTGGGACTCACTACGAGCAGTACTTC.